This T cell receptor (beta chain) was sequenced during a study of monozygotic twins with inflammatory bowel disease. The study, taken as a whole, reports: IBD patients shared fewer clonotypes with others than healthy twins, especially with disease activity.

As regards this clonotype: The antigen remains undetermined.

The CDR3 length is 13 residues. TCRdb re-analyzed the 5' RACE reads; it lists each CDR3 protein once, without DNA. This sample's table has approximately 160,000 distinct CDR3 sequences. This clonotype originated in a human donor with ulcerative colitis or Crohn's disease, or a healthy co-twin of an affected twin (not recorded which). The chain combines TRBV12-3 or TRBV12-4 with TRBJ2-4; checking the TCRdb D call of TRBD1 is not possible without DNA. The source material was blood. CDR3 protein: CASLSTPGHIQYF.